These 16 T cell receptor beta chains came from one sample sequenced in a study of CD4 and CD8 cells across lung adenocarcinoma regions. Each CDR3 protein is one row after TCRdb ran MiXCR on the PCR reads. The sample consists of a few thousand distinct CDR3 sequences, less than 75% of them appearing once. Sequenced material: CD8+ T cells from the margin of a lung tumor. All receptors derive from a female donor with lung adenocarcinoma. The CD4 and CD8 labels of this study may be unreliable.

This clonotype was observed a few times. The chain is built from TRBV6-1 and TRBJ1-2; D uncertain. This CDR3 contains 12 residues. Germline CDR1 is MNHNS and CDR2 is SASEGT. Trimming stripped 4 bases from V and 5 bases from J, with 8 bases between. Here the CDR3 DNA reads TGTGCCAGCAGTGGGAGTCAATATGGCTACACCTTC. This encodes CASSGSQYGYTF.

This clonotype occurred a few times. The chain links TRBV6-1 to TRBJ2-1; D possibly uses TRBD1 or TRBD2 (5 bases each). The CDR3 covers 13 residues. Germline V gene data show CDR1 as MNHNS and CDR2 as SASEGT. V was trimmed by 11 bases and J by 8 bases, leaving 19 bases between them. CDR3 bases: TGTGCCGGCGCCCTGCTCCTGGGGGATGAGCAGTTCTTC. Protein: CAGALLLGDEQFF.

V is TRBV10-2 and J is TRBJ2-5, with unresolved D. Germline V gene data show CDR1 as WSHSY and CDR2 as SAAADI. The CDR3 has 13 residues. V was clipped by 2 bases and J by 5 bases, with 9 bases between them. For the CDR3, the DNA is TGCGCCAGCAGTGAGACCAGGCGGGAGACCCAGTACTTC. Its protein product is CASSETRRETQYF.

V usage is TRBV11-3 and J usage is TRBJ1-1; D not resolved. V dropped 2 bases and J dropped 2 bases, with 6 bases sitting between them. This CDR3 has 13 amino acids. Germline V CDR1 and CDR2: SGHNT, YENEEA. The CDR3: CASSLPDNTEAFF. The DNA of the CDR3 is TGTGCCAGCAGCTTACCGGACAACACTGAAGCTTTCTTT. Full variable domain (missing parts from reference TRBV11-3 and TRBJ1-1): EAGVVQSPRYKIIEKKQPVAFWCNPISGHNTLYWYLQNLGQGPELLIRYENEEAVDDSQLPKDRFSAERLKGVDSTLKIQPAELGDSAVYLCASSLPDNTEAFFGQGTRLTVV.

With respect to this clonotype: A much larger clonotype is one base distant, so this may be a read error. The J gene is TRBJ2-1, the V gene TRBV10-1; unclear D gene. Germline-derived CDR1 and CDR2 are WNHNN and SYGVQD (reference sequence). The CDR3 contains 14 residues. The CDR3 is CASNDHEVKNIRYF. The CDR3 DNA reads TGCGCCAGCAACGACCATGAAGTTAAAAACATTCGGTACTTC.

This clonotype was seen a few times. The chain employs TRBV6-1 and TRBJ1-2, with 7 bases fitting TRBD1. The CDR3 has 13 residues. CDR1 is MNHNS, CDR2 SASEGT, per germline. The V gene end was trimmed by 6 bases and the J gene end by 3 bases; junction bases not matched to a gene: 4. DNA of the CDR3: TGTGCCAGCAGCGCCGGGACAGACTATGGCTACACCTTC. It specifies CASSAGTDYGYTF.

The CDR3 here is CASSEGGGWETQYF. The CDR3 DNA reads as TGTGCCAGCAGTGAAGGCGGGGGCTGGGAGACCCAGTACTTC. The chain couples TRBV6-1 to TRBJ2-1, with D possibly TRBD2 on 7 matching bases. TRBJ2-5 explains the end of the DNA better; the J call may be wrong. The CDR3 consists of 14 residues. Germline CDR1 MNHNS, CDR2 SASEGT.

This clonotype was seen more than once but under ten times. As DNA, the CDR3 is TGTGCCAGCAGCCCCCGGGACGAGCAGTACTTC. This codes for CASSPRDEQYF. The rearrangement uses TRBV7-2 and TRBJ2-1; D uncertain. The last part of the DNA fits TRBJ2-7 better; the J call may be wrong. CDR3 length equals 11 residues. Germline V gene lookup returns CDR1 SGHTA and CDR2 FQGNSA.

The V and J genes are TRBV10-3 and TRBJ2-1; TRBD2 is a possible D gene (6 bases). The CDR3 contains 12 residues. The germline gives CDR1 ENHRY, CDR2 SYGVKD. V shed 10 bases and J shed 6 bases, with 13 bases lying between them. CDR3 in amino acids: CATATSSNEQFF. In DNA, the CDR3 is TGTGCCACGGCGACTAGTAGCAATGAGCAGTTCTTC.

This clonotype appeared a few times. CDR3 bases: TGCGCCAGCAGCCTCGGCAGGGGATCTACTGAAGCTTTCTTT. This translates into CASSLGRGSTEAFF. V gene TRBV4-3 combines with J gene TRBJ1-1, with TRBD1 as a possible D gene (6 bases). This CDR3 is built from 14 residues. Trimming cost V 4 bases and J 5 bases, with 14 bases left between them. CDR1 and CDR2 from the germline V gene are LGHNA and YSLEER.

The chain uses TRBV6-1 and TRBJ2-5, with a weak D call TRBD2 (7 bases). Trimming shortened V by 11 bases and J by 11 bases, and 30 bases separated the two germline ends. The CDR3 covers 15 residues. CDR1 and CDR2 (germline): MNHNS, SASEGT. CDR3 nucleotide sequence: TGTGCCGGGGGGGTCGGGGGCCGTGGCCAAGATACGCAGTACTTC. As protein: CAGGVGGRGQDTQYF.

This clonotype came up a few times. CDR3 residues: CASSPAGLAGGSAGELFF. For the CDR3, the DNA is TGCGCCAGCAGCCCCGCCGGACTAGCGGGGGGGTCGGCCGGGGAGCTGTTTTTT. The chain is built from TRBV4-1 and TRBJ2-2; 15 bases align to TRBD2. The CDR3 length is 18 residues. Losses at the gene ends were 4 bases for V and 6 bases for J; bases not matched to a gene: 9. Per germline, CDR1 MGHRA and CDR2 YSYEKL.

The chain combines TRBV7-2 with TRBJ2-3, with TRBD2 matching 11 bases. The V segment lost 3 bases and the J segment 4 bases; nucleotides outside the gene matches: 3. In germline, CDR1 is SGHTA, CDR2 FQGNSA. There are 15 residues in the CDR3. CDR3 bases: TGTGCCAGCAGCTTTAGCGGGAGGGTAGCAGATACGCAGTATTTT. Amino acid sequence: CASSFSGRVADTQYF.

This clonotype occurred once. This sequence joins TRBV6-1 and TRBJ2-5; 9 positions match TRBD2. With 0 bases clipped from V and 2 bases from J, the junction kept 7 bases outside the gene matches. In germline, CDR1 is MNHNS, CDR2 SASEGT. This CDR3 comprises 17 residues. The CDR3 region has the DNA TGTGCCAGCAGTGAAGCATGGCTAGCGGGGCAACAAGAGACCCAGTACTTC. Its protein product is CASSEAWLAGQQETQYF.

The chain carries TRBV12-3 or TRBV12-4 and TRBJ2-1; 8 bases are shared with TRBD2. The better agreement between TRBJ2-4 and the DNA end casts doubt on the J call. The CDR3 length is 14 residues. The DNA for the CDR3 is TGTGCGGGGAGCGGGGGCGGGGACCGGGAGACTCAGTACTTC. Translated, it gives CAGSGGGDRETQYF.

This clonotype was found a few times. The genes are TRBV6-1 and TRBJ1-1; TRBD1 matches at 7 bases. Germline lookup yields CDR1 MNHNS and CDR2 SASEGT. Trimming at V came to 4 bases and at J to 11 bases, leaving 13 bases not matched to a gene. The CDR3 totals 14 residues. The CDR3 DNA is TGTGCCAGCAGTGCCAGGCGGGGTCAGGGGGAGGCTTTCTTT. Translation: CASSARRGQGEAFF.